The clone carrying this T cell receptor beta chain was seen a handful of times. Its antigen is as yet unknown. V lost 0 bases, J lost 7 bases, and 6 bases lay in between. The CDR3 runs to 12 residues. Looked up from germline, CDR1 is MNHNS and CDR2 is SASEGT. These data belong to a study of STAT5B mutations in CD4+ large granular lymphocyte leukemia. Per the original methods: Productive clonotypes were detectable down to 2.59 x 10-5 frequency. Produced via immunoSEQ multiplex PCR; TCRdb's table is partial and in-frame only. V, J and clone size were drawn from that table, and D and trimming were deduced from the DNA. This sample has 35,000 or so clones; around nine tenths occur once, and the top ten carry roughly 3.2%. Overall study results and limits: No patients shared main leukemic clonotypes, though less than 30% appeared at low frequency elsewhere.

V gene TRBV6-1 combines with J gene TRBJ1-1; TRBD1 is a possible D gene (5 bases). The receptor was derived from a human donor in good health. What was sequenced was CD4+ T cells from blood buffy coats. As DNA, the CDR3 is TGTGCCAGCAGTGAAGCCAGGGTTGAAGCTTTCTTT. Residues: CASSEARVEAFF.